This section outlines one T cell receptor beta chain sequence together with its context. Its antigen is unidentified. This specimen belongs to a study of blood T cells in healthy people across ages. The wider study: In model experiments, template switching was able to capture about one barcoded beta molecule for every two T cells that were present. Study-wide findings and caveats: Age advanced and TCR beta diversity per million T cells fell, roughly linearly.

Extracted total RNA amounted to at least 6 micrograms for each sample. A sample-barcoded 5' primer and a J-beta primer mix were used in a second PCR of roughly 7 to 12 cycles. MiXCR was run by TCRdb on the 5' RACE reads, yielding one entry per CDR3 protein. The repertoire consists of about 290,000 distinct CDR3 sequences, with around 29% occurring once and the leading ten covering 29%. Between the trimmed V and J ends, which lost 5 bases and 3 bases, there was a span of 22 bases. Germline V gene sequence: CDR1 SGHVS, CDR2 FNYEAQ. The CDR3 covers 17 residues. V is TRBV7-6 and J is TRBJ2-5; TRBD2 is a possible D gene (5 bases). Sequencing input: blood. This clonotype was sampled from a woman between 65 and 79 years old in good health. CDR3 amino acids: CASSPVYSSWKKETQYF. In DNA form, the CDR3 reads TGTGCCAGCAGCCCAGTTTATTCTAGCTGGAAAAAAGAGACCCAGTACTTC.